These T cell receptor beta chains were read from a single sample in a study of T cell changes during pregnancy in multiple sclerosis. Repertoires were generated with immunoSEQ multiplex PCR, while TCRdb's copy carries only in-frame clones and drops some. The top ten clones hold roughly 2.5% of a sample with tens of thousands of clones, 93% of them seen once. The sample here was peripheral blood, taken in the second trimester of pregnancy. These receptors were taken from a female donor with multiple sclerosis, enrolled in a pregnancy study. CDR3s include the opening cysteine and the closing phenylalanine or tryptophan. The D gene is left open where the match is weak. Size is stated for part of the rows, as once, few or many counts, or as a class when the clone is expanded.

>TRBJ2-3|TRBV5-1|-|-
TGCGCCAGCAGCTTGGATAATCCAGAAGATACGCAGTATTTT
CASSLDNPEDTQYF
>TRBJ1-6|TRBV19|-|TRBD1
TGTGCCAGTAGTATAGATACCATGGACAGGGAAGGATATACACCCCTCCACTTT
CASSIDTMDREGYTPLHF
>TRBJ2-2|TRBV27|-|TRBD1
TGTGCCAGCAGTTTGGACAGGGGTGCCGGGGAGCTGTTTTTT
CASSLDRGAGELFF
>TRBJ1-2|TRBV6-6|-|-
TGTGCCAGCAGTTACCCGGAGGGCCAAGCTAACTATGGCTACACCTTC
CASSYPEGQANYGYTF
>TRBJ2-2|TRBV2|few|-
TGTGCCAGCAGTGAGGTCAGGGTCATCGGGGAGCTGTTTTTT
CASSEVRVIGELFF
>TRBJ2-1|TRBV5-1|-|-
TGCGCCAGCAGCTTGGAAGGGGGTAATGAGCAGTTCTTC
CASSLEGGNEQFF
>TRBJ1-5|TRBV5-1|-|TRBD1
TGCGCCAGCAGATTGACAGGGGAAGGAAATCAGCCCCAGCATTTT
CASRLTGEGNQPQHF
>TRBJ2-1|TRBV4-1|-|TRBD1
TGCGCCAGCAGCCAAGTAGGTGACAGGGGTAACAATGAGCAGTTCTTC
CASSQVGDRGNNEQFF
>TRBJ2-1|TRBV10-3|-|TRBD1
TGTGCCATCAGTGACCCATACAGGGACAGGGTTCACAATGAGCAGTTCTTC
CAISDPYRDRVHNEQFF
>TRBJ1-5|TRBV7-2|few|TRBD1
TGTGCCAGCAGCCGGACAGGGAATAGCAATCAGCCCCAGCATTTT
CASSRTGNSNQPQHF
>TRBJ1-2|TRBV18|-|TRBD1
TGTGCCAGCTCACCGCCGGGACAGGGGGCGCGGGGCTACACCTTC
CASSPPGQGARGYTF
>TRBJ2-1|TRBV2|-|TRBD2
TGTGCCAGCAGTGATGGACTAGCGGGGGGGGGTGAGCAGTTCTTC
CASSDGLAGGGEQFF
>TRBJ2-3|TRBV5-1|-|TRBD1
TGCGCCAGCAGCTTGGGGCCCAGGACAGGGGGCACAGATACGCAGTATTTT
CASSLGPRTGGTDTQYF
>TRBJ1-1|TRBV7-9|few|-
TGTGCCAGCAGCTTAGGCCCCCGTCCGGGTGCTTTCTTT
CASSLGPRPGAFF
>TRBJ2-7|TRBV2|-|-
TGTGCCAGCAGCCGCGGGACAGTCTACGAGCAGTACTTC
CASSRGTVYEQYF
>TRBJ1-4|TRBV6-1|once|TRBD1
TGTGCCAGCAAATTTGACAGGGGGGCCGTGTCGCTGTTTTTT
CASKFDRGAVSLFF
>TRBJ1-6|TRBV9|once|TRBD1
TGTGCCAGCAGCCCGACAGGGGTAAATTCACCCCTCCACTTT
CASSPTGVNSPLHF
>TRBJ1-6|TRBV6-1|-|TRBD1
TGTGCCAGCAGGTGGGGACAGGGGACCAATTCACCCCTCCACTTT
CASRWGQGTNSPLHF
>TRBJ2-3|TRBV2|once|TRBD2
TGTGCCAGGACGCACGTAGCCAACGGGACTAGCGGGGGGGCGGCGGCAGATACGCAGTATTTT
CARTHVANGTSGGAAADTQYF
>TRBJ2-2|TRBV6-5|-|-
TGTGCCAGCAGTTACTCTGACTCCCGGGAGCTGTTTTTT
CASSYSDSRELFF
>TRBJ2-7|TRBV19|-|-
TGTGCCAGTAGTTCACAGCTCTCCTACGAGCAGTACTTC
CASSSQLSYEQYF
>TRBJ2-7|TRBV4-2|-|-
TGTGCCAGCAGCCAAGGAGAAAGCGATTACTACGAGCAGTACTTC
CASSQGESDYYEQYF
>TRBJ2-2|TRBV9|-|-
TGTGCCAGCAGCGCCCGGGGGACCGGGGAGCTGTTTTTT
CASSARGTGELFF
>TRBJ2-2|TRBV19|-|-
TGTGCCAGTAGTCCGGGGGCGAACACCGGGGAGCTGTTTTTT
CASSPGANTGELFF
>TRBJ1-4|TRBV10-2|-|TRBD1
TGCGCCAGCAGTGCCACAGACAGGGACAATGAAAAACTGTTTTTT
CASSATDRDNEKLFF
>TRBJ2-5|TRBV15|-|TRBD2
TGTGCCACCAGCAGGACACCAGCGGGGGCGGGGGAGACCCAGTACTTC
CATSRTPAGAGETQYF
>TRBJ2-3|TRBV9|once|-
TGTGCCAGCAGCGTAGCCGGGGGATTAGATACGCAGTATTTT
CASSVAGGLDTQYF
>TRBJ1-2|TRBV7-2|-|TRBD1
TGTGCCAGCAGCTTAGTCCGGGGGACAGGGGGCCATGGCTACACCTTC
CASSLVRGTGGHGYTF
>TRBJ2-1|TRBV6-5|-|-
TGTGCCAGCAGTTACTCCGGAGGGGAAGGGAATGAGCAGTTCTTC
CASSYSGGEGNEQFF